Listed below are T cell receptor beta chains from one sample, sequenced in a study of blood T cell repertoires in COVID-19. Method: immunoSEQ multiplex PCR; TCRdb's copy keeps in-frame clones and lacks some. The profile shows around 370,000 clones, around nine tenths of them singletons. Specimen: peripheral blood. These receptors originate from a woman aged 18-35 years who had recovered from COVID-19. Both conserved end residues are part of each CDR3. Fields, in order: J gene, clone size, V gene, D gene, CDR3 DNA, CDR3 protein. D genes are given only for firm matches. For some rows the clone size is stated as once, few or many, or as a class when expanded; others skip it.

>TRBJ2-5|NA|TRBV25-1|NA
TGTGCCAGCAGATCCGGGGAGACCCAGTACTTC
CASRSGETQYF
>TRBJ2-2|NA|TRBV9|TRBD2
TGTGCCAGCAGCGTCCGGACTAGCGGGTACGGGGAGCTGTTTTTT
CASSVRTSGYGELFF
>TRBJ1-3|NA|TRBV11-3|NA
TGTGCCAGCAGCTTAGTAGGGGACTCTGGAAACACCATATATTTT
CASSLVGDSGNTIYF
>TRBJ2-2|once|TRBV11-3|NA
TGTGCCAGCAGCCCCACGCGGACCGGGGAGCTGTTTTTT
CASSPTRTGELFF
>TRBJ2-2|NA|TRBV5-1|TRBD1
TGCGCCAGCAGCTTGGACCTCGGGACAGGAACCGGGGAGCTGTTTTTT
CASSLDLGTGTGELFF
>TRBJ2-3|NA|TRBV7-9|NA
TGTGCCAGCAGCCCGACGGGGAGCATGATCGCGGATACGCAGTATTTT
CASSPTGSMIADTQYF
>TRBJ1-2|once|TRBV9|NA
TGTGCCAGCAGCGTAGACGCGGGGAACTATGGCTACACCTTC
CASSVDAGNYGYTF
>TRBJ2-2|NA|TRBV11-2|TRBD2
TGTGCCAGCCGAACGCTAGCGGGAGGGCGGACCGGGGAGCTGTTTTTT
CASRTLAGGRTGELFF
>TRBJ2-1|once|TRBV28|TRBD2
TGTGCCAGCAGTTTATGGTCTAGCGGGAGAGGTTCCTACAATGAGCAGTTCTTC
CASSLWSSGRGSYNEQFF
>TRBJ2-1|NA|TRBV27|TRBD2
TGTGCCAGCCGAGTGGCTAGCGGGAGCGTTGAGCAGTTCTTC
CASRVASGSVEQFF
>TRBJ2-2|NA|TRBV6-5|NA
TGTGCCAGCAGGGGCAGGCTTACGGGGACCGGGGAGCTGTTTTTT
CASRGRLTGTGELFF
>TRBJ1-6|NA|TRBV20-1|TRBD1
TGCAGTGCAAGTCCGGGACAGGCCGCCGCCCCCCTCCACTTT
CSASPGQAAAPLHF
>TRBJ1-2|few|TRBV3-1/TRBV3-2|TRBD1
TGTGCCAGCAGCTGGGACAGAGACAGGGACACCTTC
CASSWDRDRDTF
>TRBJ2-3|NA|TRBV24-1|NA
TGTGCCACCCAGAGGTGGGATACGCAGTATTTT
CATQRWDTQYF
>TRBJ2-3|NA|TRBV27|TRBD2
TGTGCCAGCAGGCGAGCGGGACCCACAGATACGCAGTATTTT
CASRRAGPTDTQYF
>TRBJ2-1|NA|TRBV2|TRBD2
TGTGCCAGCAGTGAATCAGCGGGAGAGTTCTTC
CASSESAGEFF
>TRBJ2-5|NA|TRBV5-1|TRBD1
TGCGCCAGCAGCTTGGACGGACAGGGACAAGAGACCCAGTACTTC
CASSLDGQGQETQYF
>TRBJ1-5|NA|TRBV24-1|NA
TGTGCCACCAGTGACTCGACAGGTGCCTTGAATCAGCCCCAGCATTTT
CATSDSTGALNQPQHF